These 16 T cell receptor beta chains originate from one sample sequenced in a study of T cell repertoires in cytomegalovirus infection. TCRdb re-analysed the reads in MiXCR, keeping a single row per CDR3 protein. The table lists some 900,000 distinct CDR3 sequences, 30% to 35% of them singletons. Antigen specificity for these receptors is unknown. The material sequenced was cultured CD8+ T cells from PBMCs, taken from culture after CMV antigen stimulation. The receptors shown here come from a human donor in good health (CMV status not recorded). Some clones in this sample may be carry-over from other donors' samples.

This clonotype appeared a few times. The chain is built from TRBV6-5 and TRBJ2-5, with D possibly matching TRBD2 (5 bases). This CDR3 region has 16 residues. The germline V and J ends were trimmed by 2 bases and 5 bases, with 18 bases remaining between them. Per the germline V gene, CDR1 is MNHEY and CDR2 is SVGAGI. The CDR3 bases are TGTGCCAGCAGTTACGGGGTAGCTGCCTCGGGGGAGACCCAGTACTTC. It is translated as CASSYGVAASGETQYF.

This clonotype has a count of ten or more. The CDR3 here is CASSDVGGPNEQFF. CDR3 DNA sequence: TGTGCCAGCAGCGACGTGGGGGGGCCAAATGAGCAGTTCTTC. The V and J genes are TRBV7-8 and TRBJ2-1; perhaps TRBD2 as D (7 bases). Germline V gene sequence: CDR1 SGHVS, CDR2 FQNEAQ. This CDR3 is 14 amino acids long. V shed 5 bases and J shed 7 bases, with 15 bases lying between them.

The chain joins TRBV6-1 to TRBJ2-1, with unresolved D. Germline V CDR1 and CDR2: MNHNS, SASEGT. Trimming removed 4 bases at V and 3 bases at J, with 13 bases between. The CDR3 runs to 15 residues. The CDR3 spells CASSVGQANYNEQFF. For the CDR3, the DNA is TGTGCCAGCAGTGTCGGGCAGGCTAACTACAATGAGCAGTTCTTC.

This chain connects TRBV6-5 to TRBJ1-1; D remains unclear. In germline, CDR1 is MNHEY, CDR2 SVGAGI. This CDR3 has 20 residues. The germline V and J ends were trimmed by 6 bases and 0 bases, with 29 bases remaining between them. CDR3 sequence: CASSLIYPRTAGPLNTEAFF. In nucleotides, the CDR3 is TGTGCCAGCAGCCTGATCTACCCCAGGACTGCTGGCCCTTTGAACACTGAAGCTTTCTTT.

There are a few counts of this clonotype. The chain links TRBV2 to TRBJ1-1, with D tentatively TRBD1 (6 bases). There are 17 residues in the CDR3. V was clipped by 6 bases and J by 0 bases, with 20 bases between them. Looked up from germline, CDR1 is SNHLY and CDR2 is FYNNEI. For the CDR3, the DNA is TGTGCCAGCAGACAGGGTAGGGTCTCGGGGGTGAACACTGAAGCTTTCTTT. It is translated as CASRQGRVSGVNTEAFF.

This clonotype was seen repeatedly, ten times or more. The rearrangement links TRBV7-8 to TRBJ1-2; D gene unclear. The CDR3 covers 13 residues. The V end was cut by 5 bases, the J end by 13 bases, with 20 bases between. CDR1 and CDR2 from the germline V gene are SGHVS and FQNEAQ. The CDR3 is CASSLAPGQEGTF. The CDR3 coding sequence is TGTGCCAGCAGCCTGGCCCCAGGCCAGGAGGGCACCTTC.

The rearrangement uses TRBV25-1 and TRBJ1-3; the D is unclear. The CDR3 totals 13 residues. V was pared by 6 bases and J by 0 bases, with 6 bases between. Germline V lookup: CDR1 MGHDK, CDR2 SYGVNS. The CDR3 is CASRAYSGNTIYF. CDR3 sequence (DNA): TGTGCCAGCAGGGCCTACTCTGGAAACACCATATATTTT.

The chain links TRBV5-6 to TRBJ2-7; 7 bases map to TRBD1. The CDR3 contains 14 residues. The V gene end was trimmed by 1 base and the J gene end by 5 bases; junction bases not matched to a gene: 6. CDR1 SGHDT and CDR2 YYEEEE come from the germline V gene. The CDR3 DNA sequence: TGTGCCAGCAGCTTGTCAGGGGGTGAACACGAGCAGTACTTC. It codes for CASSLSGGEHEQYF.

This clonotype was found many times. The chain has TRBV7-6 and TRBJ2-2, with D possibly matching TRBD1 (6 bases). The V gene's germline CDR1 is SGHVS and CDR2 FNYEAQ. The CDR3 runs 15 residues. The V end lost 5 bases, the J end lost 1 base, and 11 bases lay between the germline ends. The CDR3 loop is CASSPTGQNTGELFF. The CDR3 region has the DNA TGTGCCAGCAGCCCAACGGGACAGAACACCGGGGAGCTGTTTTTT.

This clonotype has just a few counts. The chain links TRBV27 to TRBJ2-7; D could derive from TRBD1 or TRBD2 (5 bases each). The length of the CDR3 is 12 residues. The germline CDR1 and CDR2 sequences are MNHEY and SMNVEV (reference sequence). Trimming left V 3 bases short and J 12 bases short, with 15 bases between. The DNA for the CDR3 is TGTGCCAGCAGTTTCGGGACCGCGGTAATGTACTTC. Translating it yields CASSFGTAVMYF.

The chain is built from TRBV20-1 and TRBJ2-3; 9 bases match TRBD1. Germline CDR1 reads DFQATT; CDR2 reads SNEGSKA (reference sequence). CDR3 length equals 14 residues. V shed 5 bases and J 5 bases; nucleotides not matched to a gene: 8. The CDR3 sequence is CSAVRQGVVDTQYF. The DNA of the CDR3 is TGCAGTGCTGTCCGACAGGGGGTAGTAGATACGCAGTATTTT.

This clonotype was detected ten times or more. The J gene is TRBJ2-2, the V gene TRBV11-2; D gene ambiguous. The CDR3 is 10 amino acids. The V end was cut by 4 bases, the J end by 13 bases, with 7 bases between. Germline assignment: CDR1 SGHAT and CDR2 FQNNGV. DNA for the CDR3: TGTGCCAGCAGCTCCGTAGGGCTGTTTTTT. Amino acids: CASSSVGLFF.

This clonotype was counted only a few times. The rearrangement joins TRBV7-9 to TRBJ1-2; 9 nucleotides agree with TRBD1. The CDR3 has 15 amino acids. Germline V gene lookup returns CDR1 SEHNR and CDR2 FQNEAQ (reference sequence). The ends lost 6 bases at V and 4 bases at J; junction bases unmatched: 9. The CDR3 bases are TGTGCCAGCAGATCACAACAGGGGGCTGTCTATGGCTACACCTTC. Protein: CASRSQQGAVYGYTF.

The gene calls are TRBV4-3 and TRBJ2-3, with a tentative D call TRBD2 (6 bases). Trimming stripped 1 base from V and 5 bases from J, with 16 bases between. This CDR3 contains 16 residues. Germline V gives CDR1 LGHNA, CDR2 YSLEER. The CDR3 reads CASSQVGGTPRDTQYF. The DNA of the CDR3 is TGCGCCAGCAGCCAAGTTGGTGGGACTCCGCGAGATACGCAGTATTTT.

This clonotype turned up a few times. The rearrangement uses TRBV27 and TRBJ2-1; 12 bases match TRBD2. The CDR3 is made up of 16 amino acids. Per the germline V gene, CDR1 is MNHEY and CDR2 is SMNVEV (reference sequence). Losses at the gene ends were 4 bases for V and 6 bases for J; bases not matched to a gene: 7. The CDR3: CASSSYTSGGFNEQFF. In nucleotides, the CDR3 is TGTGCCAGCAGTTCCTACACTAGCGGGGGGTTCAATGAGCAGTTCTTC.

The chain recombines TRBV4-3 with TRBJ1-1; D unresolved. Looked up from germline, CDR1 is LGHNA and CDR2 is YSLEER. The CDR3 loop spans 14 amino acids. The V and J ends lost 0 bases and 4 bases respectively, with 9 bases between them. The CDR3 loop reads CASSQDSRGTEAFF. CDR3 sequence (DNA): TGCGCCAGCAGCCAAGATTCTCGTGGCACTGAAGCTTTCTTT.